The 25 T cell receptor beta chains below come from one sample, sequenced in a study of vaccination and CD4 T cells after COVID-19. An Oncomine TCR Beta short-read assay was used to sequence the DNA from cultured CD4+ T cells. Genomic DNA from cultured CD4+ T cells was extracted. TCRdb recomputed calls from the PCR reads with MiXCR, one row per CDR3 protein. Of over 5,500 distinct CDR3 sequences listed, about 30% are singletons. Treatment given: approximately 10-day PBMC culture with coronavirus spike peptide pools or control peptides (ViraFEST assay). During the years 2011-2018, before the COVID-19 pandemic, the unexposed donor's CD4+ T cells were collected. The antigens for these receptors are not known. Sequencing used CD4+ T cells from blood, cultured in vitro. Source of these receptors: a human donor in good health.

The CDR3 loop reads CASSDSRLAGATEQYF. The CDR3 DNA follows: TGTGCCAGCAGTGATTCCCGACTAGCGGGAGCTACCGAGCAGTACTTC. The rearrangement links TRBV2 to TRBJ2-7, with 12 bases matching TRBD2. The CDR3 contains 16 residues. Germline-derived CDR1 and CDR2 are SNHLY and FYNNEI. With V trimmed by 3 bases and J by 6 bases, 9 bases remained unmatched.

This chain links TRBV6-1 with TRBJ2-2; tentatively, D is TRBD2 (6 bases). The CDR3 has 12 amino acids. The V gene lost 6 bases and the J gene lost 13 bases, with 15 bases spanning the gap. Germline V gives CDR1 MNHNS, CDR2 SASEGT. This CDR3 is CASSPGTGRLFF. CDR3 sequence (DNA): TGTGCCAGCAGCCCCGGTACCGGGAGGCTGTTTTTT.

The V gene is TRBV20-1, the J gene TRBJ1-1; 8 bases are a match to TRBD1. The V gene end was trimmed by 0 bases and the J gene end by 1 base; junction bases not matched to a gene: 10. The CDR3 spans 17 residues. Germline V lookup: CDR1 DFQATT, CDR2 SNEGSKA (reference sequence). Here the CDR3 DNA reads TGCAGTGCTAGAGACTCCCCTACCGGGACAGGGAACACTGAAGCTTTCTTT. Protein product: CSARDSPTGTGNTEAFF.

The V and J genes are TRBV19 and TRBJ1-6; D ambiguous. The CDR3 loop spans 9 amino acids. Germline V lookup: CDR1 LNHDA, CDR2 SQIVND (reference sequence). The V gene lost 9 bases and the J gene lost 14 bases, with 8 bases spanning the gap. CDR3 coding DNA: TGTGCCAGGGATGGAACCCTCCACTTT. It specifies CARDGTLHF. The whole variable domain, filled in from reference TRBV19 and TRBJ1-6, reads DGGITQSPKYLFRKEGQNVTLSCEQNLNHDAMYWYRQDPGQGLRLIYYSQIVNDFQKGDIAEGYSVSREKKESFPLTVTSAQKNPTAFYLCARDGTLHFGNGTRLTVT.

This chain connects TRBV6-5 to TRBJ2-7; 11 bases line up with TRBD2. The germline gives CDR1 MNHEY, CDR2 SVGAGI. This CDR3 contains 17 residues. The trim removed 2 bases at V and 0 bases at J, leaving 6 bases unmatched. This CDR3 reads CASSYGTSGESSYEQYF. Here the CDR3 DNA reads TGTGCCAGCAGTTACGGGACTAGCGGTGAGAGCTCCTACGAGCAGTACTTC.

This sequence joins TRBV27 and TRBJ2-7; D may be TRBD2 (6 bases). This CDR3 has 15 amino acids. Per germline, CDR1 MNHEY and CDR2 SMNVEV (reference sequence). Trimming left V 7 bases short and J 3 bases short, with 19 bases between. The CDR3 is CASIRTGTGDYEQYF. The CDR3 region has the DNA TGTGCCAGCATTCGGACCGGGACGGGAGACTACGAGCAGTACTTC.

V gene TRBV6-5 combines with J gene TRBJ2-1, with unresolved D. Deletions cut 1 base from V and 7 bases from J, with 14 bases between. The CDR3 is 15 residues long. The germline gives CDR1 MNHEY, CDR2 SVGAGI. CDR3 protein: CASSYYETGANEQFF. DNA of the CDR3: TGTGCCAGCAGTTACTACGAGACCGGTGCTAATGAGCAGTTCTTC.

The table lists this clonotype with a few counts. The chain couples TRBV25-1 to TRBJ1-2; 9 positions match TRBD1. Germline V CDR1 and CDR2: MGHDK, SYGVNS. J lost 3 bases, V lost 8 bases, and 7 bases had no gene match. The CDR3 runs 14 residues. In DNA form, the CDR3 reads TGTGCCAGCCTAGGGACAGGGTCGGACTATGGCTACACCTTC. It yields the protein CASLGTGSDYGYTF.

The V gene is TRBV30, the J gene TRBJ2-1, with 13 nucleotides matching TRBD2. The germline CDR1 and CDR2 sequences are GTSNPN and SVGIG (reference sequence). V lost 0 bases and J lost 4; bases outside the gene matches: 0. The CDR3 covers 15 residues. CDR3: CAWSVLAGGYNEQFF. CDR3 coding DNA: TGTGCCTGGAGTGTACTAGCGGGAGGGTACAATGAGCAGTTCTTC.

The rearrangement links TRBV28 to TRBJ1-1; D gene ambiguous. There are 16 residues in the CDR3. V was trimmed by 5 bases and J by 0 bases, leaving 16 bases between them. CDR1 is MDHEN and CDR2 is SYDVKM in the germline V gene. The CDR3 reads CASSPTIVLLNTEAFF. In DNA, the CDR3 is TGTGCCAGCAGTCCGACAATTGTTCTTTTGAACACTGAAGCTTTCTTT.

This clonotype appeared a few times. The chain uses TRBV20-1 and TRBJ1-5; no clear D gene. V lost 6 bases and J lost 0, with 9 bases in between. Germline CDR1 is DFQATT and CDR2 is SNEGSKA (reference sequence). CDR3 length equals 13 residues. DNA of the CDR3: TGCAGTGCCAGGACGGATAGCAATCAGCCCCAGCATTTT. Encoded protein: CSARTDSNQPQHF.

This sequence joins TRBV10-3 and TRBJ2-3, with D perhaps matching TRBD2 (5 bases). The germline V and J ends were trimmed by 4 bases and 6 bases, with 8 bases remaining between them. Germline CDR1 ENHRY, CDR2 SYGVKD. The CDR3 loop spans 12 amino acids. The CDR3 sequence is CAISGDYDTQYF. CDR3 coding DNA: TGTGCCATCAGTGGAGACTACGATACGCAGTATTTT.

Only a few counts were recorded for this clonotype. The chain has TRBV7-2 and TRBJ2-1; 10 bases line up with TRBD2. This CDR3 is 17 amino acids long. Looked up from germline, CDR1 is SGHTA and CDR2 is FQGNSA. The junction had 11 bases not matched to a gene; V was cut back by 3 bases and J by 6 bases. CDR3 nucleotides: TGTGCCAGCAGCTTCCAGAGCGGGAGGGCCTTGGGCAATGAGCAGTTCTTC. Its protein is CASSFQSGRALGNEQFF.

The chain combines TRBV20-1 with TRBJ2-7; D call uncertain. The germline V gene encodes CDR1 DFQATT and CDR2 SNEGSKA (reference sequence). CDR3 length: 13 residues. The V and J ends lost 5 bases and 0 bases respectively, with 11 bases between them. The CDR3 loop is CSARWSSSYEQYF. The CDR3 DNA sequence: TGCAGTGCTCGTTGGTCTAGCTCCTACGAGCAGTACTTC.

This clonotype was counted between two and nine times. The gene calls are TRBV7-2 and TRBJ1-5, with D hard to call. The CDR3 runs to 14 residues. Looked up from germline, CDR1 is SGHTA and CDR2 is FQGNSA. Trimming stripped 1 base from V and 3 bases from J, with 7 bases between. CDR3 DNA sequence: TGTGCCAGCAGCTTAGACAGCTCCAATCAGCCCCAGCATTTT. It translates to CASSLDSSNQPQHF.

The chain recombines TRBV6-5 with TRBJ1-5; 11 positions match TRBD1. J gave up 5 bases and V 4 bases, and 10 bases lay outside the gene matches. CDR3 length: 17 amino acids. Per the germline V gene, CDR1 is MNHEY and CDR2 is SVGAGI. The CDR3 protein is CASSSSLGQGAYQPQHF. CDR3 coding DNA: TGTGCCAGCAGTTCTTCCCTCGGACAGGGGGCTTATCAGCCCCAGCATTTT.

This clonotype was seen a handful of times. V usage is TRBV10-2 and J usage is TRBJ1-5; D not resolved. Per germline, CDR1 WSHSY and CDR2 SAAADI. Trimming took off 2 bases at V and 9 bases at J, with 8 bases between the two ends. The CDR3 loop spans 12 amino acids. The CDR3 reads CASSEVQWPQHF. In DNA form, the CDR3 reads TGCGCCAGCAGTGAGGTACAATGGCCCCAGCATTTT.

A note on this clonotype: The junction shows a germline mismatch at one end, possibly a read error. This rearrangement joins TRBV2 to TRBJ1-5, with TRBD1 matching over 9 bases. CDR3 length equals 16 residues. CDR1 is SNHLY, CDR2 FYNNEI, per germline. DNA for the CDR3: TGTACCAGCAGGAGCCACAGGGGGCGAGGGAATCAGCCCCAGCATTTT. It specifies CTSRSHRGRGNQPQHF. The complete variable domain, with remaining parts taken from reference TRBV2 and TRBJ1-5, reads EPEVTQTPSHQVTQMGQEVILRCVPISNHLYFYWYRQILGQKVEFLVSFYNNEISEKSEIFDDQFSVERPDGSNFTLKIRSTKLEDSAMYFCTSRSHRGRGNQPQHFGDGTRLSIL.

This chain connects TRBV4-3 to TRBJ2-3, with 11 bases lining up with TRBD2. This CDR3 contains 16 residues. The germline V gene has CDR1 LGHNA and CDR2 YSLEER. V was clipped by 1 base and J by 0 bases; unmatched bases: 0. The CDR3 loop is CASSQGTSGSTDTQYF. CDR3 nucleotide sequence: TGCGCCAGCAGCCAAGGGACTAGCGGGAGCACAGATACGCAGTATTTT.

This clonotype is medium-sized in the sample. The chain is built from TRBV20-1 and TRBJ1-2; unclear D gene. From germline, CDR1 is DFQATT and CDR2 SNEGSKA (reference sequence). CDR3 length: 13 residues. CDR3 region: CGYHADANYGYTF. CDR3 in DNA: TGCGGTTACCACGCGGATGCTAACTATGGCTACACCTTC.

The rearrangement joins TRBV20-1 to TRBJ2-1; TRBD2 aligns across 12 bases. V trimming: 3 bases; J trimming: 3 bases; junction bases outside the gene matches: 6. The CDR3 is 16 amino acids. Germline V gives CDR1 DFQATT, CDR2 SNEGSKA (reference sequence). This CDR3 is CSARDKTSGSYNEQFF. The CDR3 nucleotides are TGCAGTGCTAGGGACAAGACTAGCGGGAGCTACAATGAGCAGTTCTTC.

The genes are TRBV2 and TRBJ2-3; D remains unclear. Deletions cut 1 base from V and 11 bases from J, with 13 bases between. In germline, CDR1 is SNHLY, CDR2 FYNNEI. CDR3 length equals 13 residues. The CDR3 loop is CASSEEKFSGQYF. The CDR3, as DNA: TGTGCCAGCAGTGAAGAGAAGTTTAGTGGGCAGTATTTT.

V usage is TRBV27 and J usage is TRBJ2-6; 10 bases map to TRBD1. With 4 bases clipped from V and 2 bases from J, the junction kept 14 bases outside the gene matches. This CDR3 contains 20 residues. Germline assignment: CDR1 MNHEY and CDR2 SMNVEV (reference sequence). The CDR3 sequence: CASSSEIPRQGAAGANVLTF. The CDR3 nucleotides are TGTGCCAGCAGTTCGGAGATTCCGCGACAGGGGGCTGCTGGGGCCAACGTCCTGACTTTC. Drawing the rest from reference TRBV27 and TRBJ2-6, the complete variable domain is EAQVTQNPRYLITVTGKKLTVTCSQNMNHEYMSWYRQDPGLGLRQIYYSMNVEVTDKGDVPEGYKVSRKEKRNFPLILESPSPNQTSLYFCASSSEIPRQGAAGANVLTFGAGSRLTVL.

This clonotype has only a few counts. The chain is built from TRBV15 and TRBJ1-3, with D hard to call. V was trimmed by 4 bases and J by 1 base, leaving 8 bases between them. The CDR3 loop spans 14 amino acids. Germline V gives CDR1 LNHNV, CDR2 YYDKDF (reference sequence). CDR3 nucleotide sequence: TGTGCCACCAGCATGGGAGGGTCTGGAAACACCATATATTTT. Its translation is CATSMGGSGNTIYF.

CDR3 in DNA: TGTGCCAGCAGCTCTCCGGGACCCCAAGAGACCCAGTACTTC. Translating it yields CASSSPGPQETQYF. The V and J genes are TRBV7-3 and TRBJ2-5, with D perhaps being TRBD1 or TRBD2 (5 bases each). The germline V gene encodes CDR1 SGHTA and CDR2 FQGTGA. Trimming stripped 4 bases from V and 1 base from J, with 10 bases between. The CDR3 length is 14 residues.